Listed here are 19 T cell receptor beta chains from one sample, sequenced in a study of blood T cell repertoires in COVID-19. The assay was immunoSEQ multiplex PCR, and TCRdb's table has in-frame clones only and misses some. The table lists about 200,000 clones, 75% to 85% of them singletons. Sequencing was done on a sample of PBMCs or T cells enriched from blood (not recorded which). These receptors originate from a man aged 40-55 years who had recovered from COVID-19.

This chain connects TRBV7-3 to TRBJ2-1, with D tentatively TRBD1 (5 bases). This CDR3 has 13 amino acids. With 5 bases removed from V and 8 bases from J, the gap between germline ends came to 13 bases. Germline V gene lookup returns CDR1 SGHTA and CDR2 FQGTGA. The CDR3 DNA is TGTGCCAGCAGCCTAGGGGATGGGGATGAGCAGTTCTTC. The encoded protein is CASSLGDGDEQFF. The full variable domain, with the rest looked up from reference TRBV7-3 and TRBJ2-1, is GAGVSQTPSNKVTEKGKYVELRCDPISGHTALYWYRQSLGQGPEFLIYFQGTGAADDSGLPNDRFFAVRPEGSVSTLKIQRTERGDSAVYLCASSLGDGDEQFFGPGTRLTVL.

The chain combines TRBV7-9 with TRBJ2-1; 9 bases map to TRBD2. The trim removed 4 bases at V and 2 bases at J, leaving 12 bases unmatched. The CDR3 totals 18 residues. Per germline, CDR1 SEHNR and CDR2 FQNEAQ (reference sequence). CDR3 in DNA: TGTGCCAGCAGCTCGGTGGCTAGCGGGATCAGAACCTACAATGAGCAGTTCTTC. Its protein is CASSSVASGIRTYNEQFF.

The V gene is TRBV10-2, the J gene TRBJ2-1, with no clear D. The CDR3 spans 14 residues. V lost 3 bases and J lost 6, with 12 bases in between. Germline assignment: CDR1 WSHSY and CDR2 SAAADI. The CDR3 nucleotides read TGCGCCAGCAGTGAAACTGTGAGTTCCAATGAGCAGTTCTTC. Amino acids: CASSETVSSNEQFF.

This clone appeared a single time. The CDR3 nucleotides read TGCGCCAGCAGCTTGGCTGTCAGGGGGTACAATGAGCAGTTCTTC. Its protein is CASSLAVRGYNEQFF. The rearrangement uses TRBV5-1 and TRBJ2-1; TRBD1 matches 7 bases. V was clipped by 0 bases and J by 4 bases; unmatched bases: 4. The CDR3 has 15 amino acids. The germline CDR1 and CDR2 sequences are SGHRS and YFSETQ.

The CDR3 loop reads CSVETGGADTQYF. The CDR3 region has the DNA TGCAGCGTTGAGACAGGGGGGGCAGATACGCAGTATTTT. The chain uses TRBV29-1 and TRBJ2-3; TRBD1 agrees at 9 bases. The V segment lost 3 bases and the J segment 4 bases; nucleotides outside the gene matches: 2. This CDR3 contains 13 residues. The germline V gene has CDR1 SQVTM and CDR2 ANQGSEA.

The rearrangement links TRBV28 to TRBJ1-5, with a tentative D call TRBD1 (5 bases). The CDR3 is made up of 16 amino acids. The germline CDR1 and CDR2 sequences are MDHEN and SYDVKM. Trimming left V 6 bases short and J 6 bases short, with 21 bases between. CDR3 nucleotides: TGTGCCAGCAGCTTTAGACTCAGGGCACGAGTTCAGCCCCAGCATTTT. Encoded protein: CASSFRLRARVQPQHF.

This clone was seen once. This chain joins TRBV4-2 and TRBJ1-1; 7 nucleotides line up with TRBD1. Germline V CDR1 and CDR2: LGHNA, YNFKEQ. Trimming removed 0 bases from V and 4 bases from J; junction bases left unmatched: 5. The CDR3 is 15 amino acids. This CDR3 reads CASSQDRQGGTEAFF. As DNA, the CDR3 is TGTGCCAGCAGCCAAGATAGACAGGGTGGCACTGAAGCTTTCTTT.

J is TRBJ2-2 and V is TRBV9, with D perhaps TRBD2 (5 bases). The CDR3 runs 14 residues. Germline-derived CDR1 and CDR2 are SGDLS and YYNGEE. Trimming left V 0 bases short and J 8 bases short, with 11 bases between. CDR3 loop: CASSVDPGKGELFF. The DNA for the CDR3 is TGTGCCAGCAGCGTAGACCCCGGGAAGGGGGAGCTGTTTTTT. Filled out from reference TRBV9 and TRBJ2-2, the complete variable domain reads DSGVTQTPKHLITATGQRVTLRCSPRSGDLSVYWYQQSLDQGLQFLIQYYNGEERAKGNILERFSAQQFPDLHSELNLSSLELGDSALYFCASSVDPGKGELFFGEGSRLTVL.

This clone was detected only once. The chain has TRBV18 and TRBJ2-5; D is undetermined. The CDR3 length is 14 residues. Germline-derived CDR1 and CDR2 are KGHSH and LQKENI. V lost 6 bases and J 2 bases, leaving 13 bases between the germline ends. CDR3 residues: CASSPRFGQETQYF. The CDR3 nucleotides are TGTGCCAGCTCTCCGCGATTCGGGCAAGAGACCCAGTACTTC.

The J gene is TRBJ1-3, the V gene TRBV5-1; 10 bases are a match to TRBD1. There are 16 residues in the CDR3. Trimming removed 0 bases from V and 0 bases from J; junction bases left unmatched: 0. The germline V gene has CDR1 SGHRS and CDR2 YFSETQ. The CDR3 region is CASSLGTGGSGNTIYF. The CDR3 nucleotides are TGCGCCAGCAGCTTGGGGACAGGGGGCTCTGGAAACACCATATATTTT.

The chain has TRBV4-1 and TRBJ1-6; no reliable D call. CDR1 is MGHRA, CDR2 YSYEKL, per germline. V lost 0 bases and J lost 7, with 7 bases in between. The CDR3 spans 14 residues. DNA for the CDR3: TGCGCCAGCAGCCAAGATTGGGCAAATTCACCCCTCCACTTT. Protein sequence: CASSQDWANSPLHF.

The gene calls are TRBV7-2 and TRBJ1-1; D is perhaps TRBD1 (6 bases). Germline V gene sequence: CDR1 SGHTA, CDR2 FQGNSA. V lost 1 base and J lost 5, with 17 bases in between. The CDR3 has 16 residues. The CDR3 is CASSLGSSGGRTEAFF. Here the CDR3 DNA reads TGTGCCAGCAGCTTAGGTAGTTCGGGGGGGCGGACTGAAGCTTTCTTT.

CDR3 loop: CASSSRLAGDEQFF. The CDR3 nucleotides are TGTGCCAGCAGCTCAAGACTAGCGGGAGATGAGCAGTTCTTC. The V and J genes are TRBV7-2 and TRBJ2-1; 12 bases agree with TRBD2. V gave up 4 bases and J gave up 8 bases; unmatched junction bases: 3. The CDR3 is 14 amino acids. The germline V gene encodes CDR1 SGHTA and CDR2 FQGNSA.

The chain has TRBV18 and TRBJ2-7, with 8 bases matching TRBD2. This CDR3 is 17 amino acids long. Germline assignment: CDR1 KGHSH and CDR2 LQKENI. Losses at the gene ends were 3 bases for V and 2 bases for J; bases not matched to a gene: 12. This CDR3 reads CASSPSGLAGGAYEQYF. In DNA, the CDR3 is TGTGCCAGCTCACCCTCCGGACTGGCCGGGGGGGCCTACGAGCAGTACTTC.

In its sample, this clone was seen once. The chain employs TRBV20-1 and TRBJ2-1; 10 positions match TRBD2. The CDR3 sequence is 16 residues long. Germline V gene lookup returns CDR1 DFQATT and CDR2 SNEGSKA (reference sequence). J lost 4 bases, V lost 3 bases, and 9 bases had no gene match. The CDR3 sequence: CSASRGLAGGYNEQFF. The CDR3 region has the DNA TGCAGTGCTAGTAGGGGCTTAGCGGGAGGATACAATGAGCAGTTCTTC.

The rearrangement joins TRBV7-7 to TRBJ2-5, with 10 bases matching TRBD2. Germline CDR1 is SSHAT and CDR2 is FNYEAQ (reference sequence). This CDR3 has 15 amino acids. The trim removed 5 bases at V and 5 bases at J, leaving 8 bases unmatched. CDR3 region: CASSLAGTSAETQYF. For the CDR3, the DNA is TGTGCCAGCAGCCTGGCCGGGACTAGCGCGGAGACCCAGTACTTC.

The V and J genes are TRBV5-1 and TRBJ2-1; the match to TRBD2 covers 16 bases. Germline lookup yields CDR1 SGHRS and CDR2 YFSETQ. The CDR3 extends over 17 amino acids. V lost 0 bases to trimming and J lost 4 bases; unmatched junction nucleotides: 1. This CDR3 is CASSLAGLAGGYNEQFF. DNA of the CDR3: TGCGCCAGCAGCTTGGCGGGACTAGCGGGAGGGTACAATGAGCAGTTCTTC.

V usage is TRBV2 and J usage is TRBJ2-3, with TRBD2 as a possible D gene (5 bases). Germline V gene data show CDR1 as SNHLY and CDR2 as FYNNEI. The length of the CDR3 is 13 residues. Deletions cut 1 base from V and 6 bases from J, with 8 bases between. The CDR3 loop is CASSEDWEDTQYF. The CDR3 DNA reads TGTGCCAGCAGTGAAGATTGGGAGGATACGCAGTATTTT.

The chain is built from TRBV7-2 and TRBJ2-2; D not resolved. This CDR3 is 13 amino acids long. CDR1 and CDR2 from the germline V gene are SGHTA and FQGNSA. Trimming stripped 1 base from V and 6 bases from J, with 6 bases between. The CDR3 bases are TGTGCCAGCAGCTTAGGGAGACCCGGGGAGCTGTTTTTT. As protein: CASSLGRPGELFF.